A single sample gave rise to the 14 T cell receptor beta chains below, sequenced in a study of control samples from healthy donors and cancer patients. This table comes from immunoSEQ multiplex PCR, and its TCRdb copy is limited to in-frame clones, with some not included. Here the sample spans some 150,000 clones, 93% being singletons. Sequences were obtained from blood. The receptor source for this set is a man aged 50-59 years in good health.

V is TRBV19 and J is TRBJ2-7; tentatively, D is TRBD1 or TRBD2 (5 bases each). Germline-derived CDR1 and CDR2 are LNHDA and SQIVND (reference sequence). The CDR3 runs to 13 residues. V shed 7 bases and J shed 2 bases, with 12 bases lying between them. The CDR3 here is CASTPGGTYEQYF. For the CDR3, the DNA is TGTGCCAGTACCCCTGGGGGAACCTACGAGCAGTACTTC.

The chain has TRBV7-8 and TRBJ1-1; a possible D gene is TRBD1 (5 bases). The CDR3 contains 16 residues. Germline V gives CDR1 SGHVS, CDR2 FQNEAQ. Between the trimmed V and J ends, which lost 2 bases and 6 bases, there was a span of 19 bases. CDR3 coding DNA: TGTGCCAGCAGCTTAATGGTCTCAGGGAGTAGGGCTGAAGCTTTCTTT. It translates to CASSLMVSGSRAEAFF. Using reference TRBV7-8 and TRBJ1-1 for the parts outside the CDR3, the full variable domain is GAGVSQSPRYKVAKRGQDVALRCDPISGHVSLFWYQQALGQGPEFLTYFQNEAQLDKSGLPSDRFFAERPEGSVSTLKIQRTQQEDSAVYLCASSLMVSGSRAEAFFGQGTRLTVV.

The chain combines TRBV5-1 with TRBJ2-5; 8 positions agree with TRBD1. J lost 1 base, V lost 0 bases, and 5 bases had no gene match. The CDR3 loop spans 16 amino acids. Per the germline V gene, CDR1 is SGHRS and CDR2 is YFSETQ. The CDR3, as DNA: TGCGCCAGCAGCTTGGGGGTGGGACAGGTCCAAGAGACCCAGTACTTC. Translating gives CASSLGVGQVQETQYF.

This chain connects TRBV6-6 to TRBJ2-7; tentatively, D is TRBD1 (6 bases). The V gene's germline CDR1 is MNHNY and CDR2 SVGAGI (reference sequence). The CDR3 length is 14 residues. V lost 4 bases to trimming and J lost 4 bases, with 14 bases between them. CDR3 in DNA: TGTGCCAGCAGTTCCCGGGACATTGGATACGAGCAGTACTTC. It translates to CASSSRDIGYEQYF.

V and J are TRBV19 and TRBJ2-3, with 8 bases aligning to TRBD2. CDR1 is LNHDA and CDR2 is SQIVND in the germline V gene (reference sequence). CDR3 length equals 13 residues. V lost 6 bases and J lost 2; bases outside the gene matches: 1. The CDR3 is CASSGRVTDTQYF. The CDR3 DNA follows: TGTGCCAGTAGCGGGAGGGTCACAGATACGCAGTATTTT.

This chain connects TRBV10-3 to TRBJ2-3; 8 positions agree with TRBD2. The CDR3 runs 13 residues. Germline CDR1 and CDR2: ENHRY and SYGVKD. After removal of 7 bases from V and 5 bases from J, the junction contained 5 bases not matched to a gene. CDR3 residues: CAITGRGGDTQYF. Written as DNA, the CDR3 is TGTGCCATCACGGGACGGGGGGGAGATACGCAGTATTTT.

In nucleotides, the CDR3 is TGTGCCAGCAGCCAAGAAGGGGTACGGGGGAAGTTCTTC. This sequence encodes CASSQEGVRGKFF. This chain connects TRBV3-1 (or the pseudogene TRBV3-2) to TRBJ2-1; perhaps TRBD2 as D (6 bases). The CDR3 runs to 13 residues. CDR1 is LGHDT, CDR2 YNNKEL, per germline (reference sequence). V was clipped by 0 bases and J by 14 bases, with 14 bases between them.

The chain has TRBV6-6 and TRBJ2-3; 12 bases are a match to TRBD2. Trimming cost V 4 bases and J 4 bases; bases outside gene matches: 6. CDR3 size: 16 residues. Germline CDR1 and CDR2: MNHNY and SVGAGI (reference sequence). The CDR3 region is CASSSSLAGGPDTQYF. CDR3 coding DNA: TGTGCCAGCAGTTCGAGCCTAGCGGGAGGGCCAGATACGCAGTATTTT.

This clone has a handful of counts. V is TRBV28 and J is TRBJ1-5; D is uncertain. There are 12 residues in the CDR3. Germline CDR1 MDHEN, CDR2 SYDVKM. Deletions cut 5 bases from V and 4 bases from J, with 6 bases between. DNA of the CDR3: TGTGCCAGCAGTACGGTTAATCAGCCCCAGCATTTT. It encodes CASSTVNQPQHF.

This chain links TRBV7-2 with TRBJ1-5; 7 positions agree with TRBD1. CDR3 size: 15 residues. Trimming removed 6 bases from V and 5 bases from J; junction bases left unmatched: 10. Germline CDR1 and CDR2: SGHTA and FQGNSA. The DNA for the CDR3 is TGTGCCAGCAGTCAGACTCGGGACAGATATCAGCCCCAGCATTTT. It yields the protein CASSQTRDRYQPQHF.

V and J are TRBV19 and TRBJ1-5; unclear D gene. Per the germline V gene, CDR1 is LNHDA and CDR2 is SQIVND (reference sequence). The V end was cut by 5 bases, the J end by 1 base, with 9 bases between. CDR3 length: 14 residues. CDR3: CASSSRESNQPQHF. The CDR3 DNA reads TGTGCCAGTAGTTCGAGGGAGAGCAATCAGCCCCAGCATTTT.

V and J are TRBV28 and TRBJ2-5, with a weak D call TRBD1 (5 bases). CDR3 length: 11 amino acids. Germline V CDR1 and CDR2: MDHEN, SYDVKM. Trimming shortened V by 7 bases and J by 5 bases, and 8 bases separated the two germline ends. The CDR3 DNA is TGTGCCAGCAAAGGGGTGGAGACCCAGTACTTC. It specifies CASKGVETQYF.

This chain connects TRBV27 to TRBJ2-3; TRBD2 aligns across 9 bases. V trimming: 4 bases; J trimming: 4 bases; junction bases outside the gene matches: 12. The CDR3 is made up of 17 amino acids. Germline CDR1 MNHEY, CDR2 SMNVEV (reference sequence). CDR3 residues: CASSSIAGGGLPDTQYF. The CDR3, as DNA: TGTGCCAGCAGTTCGATCGCGGGAGGGGGTTTACCAGATACGCAGTATTTT.

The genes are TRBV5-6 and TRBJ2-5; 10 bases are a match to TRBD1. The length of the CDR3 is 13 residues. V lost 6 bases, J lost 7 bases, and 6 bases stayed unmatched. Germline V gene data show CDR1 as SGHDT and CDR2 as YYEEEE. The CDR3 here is CASNPGQGTTQYF. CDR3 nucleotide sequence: TGTGCCAGCAATCCGGGACAGGGGACGACCCAGTACTTC.